This paragraph covers one T cell receptor beta chain sequence. Its antigen is undetermined. The protocol was immunoSEQ multiplex PCR, while the TCRdb copy is restricted to in-frame clones and leaves out a portion. The sample holds under 150,000 clones, over 75% seen once. Germline assignment: CDR1 MNHEY and CDR2 SVGAGI. Trimming at V came to 6 bases and at J to 7 bases, leaving 7 bases not matched to a gene. The CDR3 totals 13 residues. These data come from a study of cytotoxic CD8 clonotypes in ibrutinib-treated CLL. Overall study findings and caveats: At baseline, clonality was higher than in age-matched healthy donors and correlated with CD8+ counts. Clonality increased with ibrutinib response but returned toward baseline at progression.

Specimen: PBMCs, collected after 36 months of ibrutinib treatment. V gene TRBV6-5 combines with J gene TRBJ1-1; TRBD1 matches at 8 bases. This clonotype was obtained from a human donor with chronic lymphocytic leukemia. CDR3 DNA: TGTGCCAGCAGCCGGACAGGGAGCTATGAAGCTTTCTTT. Protein product: CASSRTGSYEAFF.